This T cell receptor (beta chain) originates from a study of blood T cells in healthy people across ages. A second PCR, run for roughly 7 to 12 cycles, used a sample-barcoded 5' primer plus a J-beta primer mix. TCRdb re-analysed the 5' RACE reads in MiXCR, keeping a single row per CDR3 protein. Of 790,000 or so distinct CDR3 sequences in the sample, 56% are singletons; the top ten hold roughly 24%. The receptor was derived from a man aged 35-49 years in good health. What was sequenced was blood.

CDR3 bases: TGTGCCAGCAGCCCTTGGCGTCTAGCGGGAACAAAGCAGTACTTC. Protein product: CASSPWRLAGTKQYF. The chain has TRBV5-6 and TRBJ2-4, with 9 bases identical to TRBD2. J was trimmed by 13 bases and V by 4 bases; bases with no gene match: 15. The CDR3 runs to 15 residues. Per the germline V gene, CDR1 is SGHDT and CDR2 is YYEEEE.